Listed below are T cell receptor beta chains from one sample, sequenced in a study of shared clonotypes between healthy human individuals. Clones were read by immunoSEQ multiplex PCR, and TCRdb kept only the in-frame ones, dropping some. Among roughly 2 million clones listed, more than 90% were seen once. The sample comprised naive CD4+ T cells sorted from blood. The receptors were gathered from a man between 18 and 29 years old in good health. CDR3s include the opening cysteine and the closing phenylalanine or tryptophan. A D gene is named only where the DNA matches it firmly. Clone size appears in some rows only: once, few, many, or a class for an expanded clone.

CDR3aa | CDR3nt | j_gene | d_gene | abundance | v_gene
CASHKGGEKLFF | TGTGCCAGTCACAAGGGTGGCGAAAAACTGTTTTTT | TRBJ1-4 | . | . | TRBV19
CASSLAGQRSTEAFF | TGTGCCAGCAGCTTAGCCGGACAAAGGTCCACTGAAGCTTTCTTT | TRBJ1-1 | . | . | TRBV11-2
CASSSDREIYQPQHF | TGTGCCAGCAGTTCGGACAGGGAAATCTATCAGCCCCAGCATTTT | TRBJ1-5 | TRBD1 | . | TRBV6-6
CASSLVNTEAFF | TGTGCCAGCAGCTTGGTTAACACTGAAGCTTTCTTT | TRBJ1-1 | . | . | TRBV5-4
CASRTGRQGYGYTF | TGTGCCAGCAGGACGGGTCGACAGGGGTATGGCTACACCTTC | TRBJ1-2 | TRBD1 | . | TRBV2
CASSEHLVNTEAFF | TGTGCCAGCAGTGAACATCTGGTAAACACTGAAGCTTTCTTT | TRBJ1-1 | . | . | TRBV6-1
CASSPDSSYNSPLHF | TGCGCCAGCAGCCCGGATTCCTCCTATAATTCACCCCTCCACTTT | TRBJ1-6 | . | . | TRBV5-1
CASSPPGTGGGEQFF | TGTGCCAGCAGTCCACCCGGGACAGGGGGCGGTGAGCAGTTCTTC | TRBJ2-1 | TRBD1 | . | TRBV7-9
CASSSRDEQYF | TGTGCCAGCAGCTCTAGGGACGAGCAGTACTTC | TRBJ2-7 | . | once | TRBV2
CASSERGNSNQPQHF | TGTGCCAGCAGTGAACGCGGGAATAGCAATCAGCCCCAGCATTTT | TRBJ1-5 | . | . | TRBV2
CAISEQGNQPQHF | TGTGCCATCAGCGAACAGGGCAATCAGCCCCAGCATTTT | TRBJ1-5 | . | . | TRBV10-3
CASSFQGLGAYEQYF | TGTGCCAGCAGCTTTCAGGGACTAGGGGCCTACGAGCAGTACTTC | TRBJ2-7 | TRBD2 | . | TRBV11-2
CATSRDRRGGETQYF | TGTGCCACCAGCAGAGATCGGCGGGGAGGGGAGACCCAGTACTTC | TRBJ2-5 | TRBD2 | . | TRBV15
CASSRLALDNEQFF | TGTGCCAGCAGCCGACTAGCCCTAGACAATGAGCAGTTCTTC | TRBJ2-1 | TRBD2 | . | TRBV6-4
CASSLVVGLQETQYF | TGCGCCAGCAGCTTGGTCGTAGGGTTGCAGGAGACCCAGTACTTC | TRBJ2-5 | . | . | TRBV5-1
CAISSRGADRGAFF | TGTGCCATCAGCTCCCGGGGTGCGGACAGGGGGGCTTTCTTT | TRBJ1-1 | TRBD1 | . | TRBV10-3
CASSLARGGYTEAFF | TGTGCCAGCAGCTTAGCGCGGGGAGGGTACACTGAAGCTTTCTTT | TRBJ1-1 | . | . | TRBV7-9
CASSLAGQGNYSPLHF | TGCGCCAGCAGCTTGGCGGGACAGGGGAATTATTCACCCCTCCACTTT | TRBJ1-6 | TRBD1 | . | TRBV5-1
CAWIQGQGFYGYTF | TGTGCCTGGATTCAAGGACAGGGGTTCTATGGCTACACCTTC | TRBJ1-2 | TRBD1 | . | TRBV30
CASRASGGNTIYF | TGTGCCAGCAGAGCCAGTGGAGGAAACACCATATATTTT | TRBJ1-3 | . | . | TRBV11-2
CASRGGGPVNSGNTIYF | TGTGCCAGCAGAGGAGGGGGCCCGGTCAACTCTGGAAACACCATATATTTT | TRBJ1-3 | TRBD1 | . | TRBV28
CASSPTVGSGRADTQYF | TGTGCCAGCAGCCCCACTGTGGGTAGCGGGAGGGCAGATACGCAGTATTTT | TRBJ2-3 | TRBD2 | . | TRBV5-6
CASSRWSEAFF | TGTGCCAGCTCTCGGTGGAGTGAAGCTTTCTTT | TRBJ1-1 | . | . | TRBV14
CASSQPGTGVAGELFF | TGTGCCAGCAGCCAGCCCGGGACAGGGGTAGCCGGGGAGCTGTTTTTT | TRBJ2-2 | TRBD1 | . | TRBV5-4
CASSLAGGYGYTF | TGTGCCAGCAGCTTAGCAGGGGGCTATGGCTACACCTTC | TRBJ1-2 | . | . | TRBV7-2
CSVEVVSGDYEQYF | TGCAGCGTTGAAGTTGTTAGCGGGGACTACGAGCAGTACTTC | TRBJ2-7 | TRBD2 | . | TRBV29-1
CASSSDRGNQPQHF | TGTGCCAGCAGTTCCGACAGAGGAAATCAGCCCCAGCATTTT | TRBJ1-5 | . | . | TRBV7-9
CAISVGTSGSYEQYF | TGTGCCATCAGTGTTGGCACTAGCGGATCCTACGAGCAGTACTTC | TRBJ2-7 | TRBD2 | . | TRBV10-3
CASSLGLAISYEQYF | TGTGCCAGCAGCTTAGGACTAGCGATCTCCTACGAGCAGTACTTC | TRBJ2-7 | TRBD2 | few | TRBV7-2
CSFRSRDEKLFF | TGCAGCTTCCGGTCGCGGGATGAAAAACTGTTTTTT | TRBJ1-4 | . | . | TRBV29-1
CASSLTSSTDTQYF | TGTGCCAGCAGCTTGACTAGCAGCACAGATACGCAGTATTTT | TRBJ2-3 | . | . | TRBV5-5
CASSSSRVAAYYEQYF | TGTGCCAGCAGTTCCTCCCGGGTAGCGGCCTACTACGAGCAGTACTTC | TRBJ2-7 | . | . | TRBV6-5
CASSGLRRADTQYF | TGTGCCAGCAGCGGACTACGTCGAGCGGATACGCAGTATTTT | TRBJ2-3 | . | . | TRBV27
CASSPGGLGTGELFF | TGTGCCAGCTCACCAGGGGGCCTGGGCACCGGGGAGCTGTTTTTT | TRBJ2-2 | TRBD1 | . | TRBV5-4
CASSPGQSGNQPQHF | TGTGCCAGCAGCCCGGGACAGAGTGGCAATCAGCCCCAGCATTTT | TRBJ1-5 | TRBD1 | once | TRBV7-9
CAWSVGLAGNNEQFF | TGTGCCTGGAGTGTAGGGCTAGCGGGAAACAATGAGCAGTTCTTC | TRBJ2-1 | TRBD2 | . | TRBV30
CASSLAALGYSNQPQHF | TGTGCCAGCAGTTTAGCGGCTCTGGGTTATAGCAATCAGCCCCAGCATTTT | TRBJ1-5 | . | . | TRBV28
CASSALSQETQYF | TGTGCCAGCAGTGCCCTCAGCCAAGAGACCCAGTACTTC | TRBJ2-5 | . | . | TRBV27
CASSQTSGSSVNIQYF | TGCGCCAGCAGCCAAACTAGCGGGAGTTCGGTGAACATTCAGTACTTC | TRBJ2-4 | TRBD2 | . | TRBV4-1
CASSPVRRTTTLTGELFF | TGTGCCAGCTCACCGGTGCGGAGGACAACCACTCTCACCGGGGAGCTGTTTTTT | TRBJ2-2 | . | . | TRBV18
CASSEAATDGYNEQFF | TGTGCCAGCAGTGAAGCCGCGACAGACGGCTACAATGAGCAGTTCTTC | TRBJ2-1 | . | . | TRBV6-1
CSVGGGGPGNTIYF | TGCAGCGTTGGGGGTGGAGGGCCTGGAAACACCATATATTTT | TRBJ1-3 | . | . | TRBV29-1
CASRSSLAGGNEQFF | TGTGCCAGCAGGTCAAGCCTAGCGGGAGGCAATGAGCAGTTCTTC | TRBJ2-1 | TRBD2 | . | TRBV27
CASSLASEHGYTF | TGTGCCAGCAGCTTGGCTTCAGAACATGGCTACACCTTC | TRBJ1-2 | . | once | TRBV5-4
CASSPTGSSYEQYF | TGTGCCAGCTCACCGACAGGGAGCTCCTACGAGCAGTACTTC | TRBJ2-7 | TRBD1 | . | TRBV18
CASSLGWSQPQHF | TGTGCCAGCAGCTTAGGCTGGAGTCAGCCCCAGCATTTT | TRBJ1-5 | . | . | TRBV7-9
CASSVSRGTEAFF | TGTGCCAGCAGTGTGAGCAGGGGCACTGAAGCTTTCTTT | TRBJ1-1 | . | . | TRBV25-1
CATSRDQGNQPQHF | TGTGCCACCAGCAGAGATCAGGGAAACCAGCCCCAGCATTTT | TRBJ1-5 | . | . | TRBV15
CASSLVAGGSSTDTQYF | TGCGCCAGCAGCTTGGTAGCAGGGGGCTCTAGCACAGATACGCAGTATTTT | TRBJ2-3 | TRBD1 | . | TRBV5-1
CASSVPGPGDYGYTF | TGTGCCAGCAGCGTGCCAGGCCCCGGGGACTATGGCTACACCTTC | TRBJ1-2 | . | . | TRBV5-4
CAWARAGGAEAFF | TGTGCCTGGGCTAGGGCAGGGGGCGCTGAAGCTTTCTTT | TRBJ1-1 | TRBD1 | . | TRBV30
CASSPRTSGGGYSYEQYF | TGTGCCAGCAGCCCACGGACTAGCGGGGGGGGATACTCCTACGAGCAGTACTTC | TRBJ2-7 | TRBD2 | . | TRBV11-2
CASSLETYGYTF | TGTGCCAGCAGCTTAGAGACCTATGGCTACACCTTC | TRBJ1-2 | . | . | TRBV7-9